This is a list of T cell receptor beta chains from one sample in a study of vaccination and CD4 T cells after COVID-19. In TCRdb, the PCR reads were re-called with MiXCR into one record per CDR3 protein. This table holds about 15,000 distinct CDR3 sequences, roughly 65% found once. This specimen was CD4+ T cells from blood, taken after SARS-CoV-2 vaccination. These receptors came from a human donor who had recovered from COVID-19. Each CDR3 is given without its conserved first and last residue.

v_call: TRBV11-1; j_call: TRBJ2-5; cdr3_aa: ASSRPGWGIQETQY
v_call: TRBV6-1; j_call: TRBJ1-1; cdr3_aa: ASITGNTEAF
v_call: TRBV18; j_call: TRBJ2-2; cdr3_aa: ASSPVTGRNTGELF
v_call: TRBV12-3/TRBV12-4; j_call: TRBJ1-2; cdr3_aa: ASSLGDRTYGYT
v_call: TRBV28; j_call: TRBJ1-4; cdr3_aa: ASTGTSNEKLF
v_call: TRBV21-1; j_call: TRBJ2-3; cdr3_aa: ASSGPTPPDTQY
v_call: TRBV6-2/TRBV6-3; j_call: TRBJ1-5; cdr3_aa: ASSFGTAINQPQH
v_call: TRBV25-1; j_call: TRBJ1-6; cdr3_aa: ASSESGLSSYNSPLH
v_call: TRBV20-1; j_call: TRBJ2-5; cdr3_aa: SASHGTGVGETQY
v_call: TRBV10-3; j_call: TRBJ1-2; cdr3_aa: AISESGQGHGYT
v_call: TRBV12-3/TRBV12-4; j_call: TRBJ2-7; cdr3_aa: ASSPGQAISYEQY
v_call: TRBV19; j_call: TRBJ1-5; cdr3_aa: ASSIDRDGSRGSNQPQH
v_call: TRBV7-3; j_call: TRBJ1-2; cdr3_aa: ASSPNRDGGGYT
v_call: TRBV6-1; j_call: TRBJ2-5; cdr3_aa: ASSRGTAGQTQY
v_call: TRBV24-1; j_call: TRBJ2-1; cdr3_aa: ATSDLAGAVGNEQF
v_call: TRBV11-2; j_call: TRBJ1-2; cdr3_aa: ASSSRQGLGYT
v_call: TRBV7-2; j_call: TRBJ2-1; cdr3_aa: ASSLGWRVNEQF
v_call: TRBV28; j_call: TRBJ1-5; cdr3_aa: ASSRGGERQPQH